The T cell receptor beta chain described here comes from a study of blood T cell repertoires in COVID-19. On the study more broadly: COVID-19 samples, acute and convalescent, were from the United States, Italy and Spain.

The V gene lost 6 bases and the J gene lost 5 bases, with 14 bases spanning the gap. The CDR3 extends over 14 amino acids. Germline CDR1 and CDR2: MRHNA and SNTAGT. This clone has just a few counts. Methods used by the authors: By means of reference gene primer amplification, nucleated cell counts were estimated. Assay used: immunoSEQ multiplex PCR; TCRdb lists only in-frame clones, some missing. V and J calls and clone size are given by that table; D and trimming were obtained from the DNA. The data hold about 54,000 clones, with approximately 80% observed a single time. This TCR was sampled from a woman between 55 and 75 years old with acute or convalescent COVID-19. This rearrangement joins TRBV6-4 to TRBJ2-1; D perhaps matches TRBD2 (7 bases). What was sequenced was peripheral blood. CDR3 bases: TGTGCCAGCAGGTCTGAAGGGGGGGACAATGAGCAGTTCTTC. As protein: CASRSEGGDNEQFF.